Detailed here is one TCR beta chain. Its cognate antigen has yet to be identified. Base qualities are missing; no much larger clone stands one base away. These data belong to a study of blood T cells in healthy people across ages (dated by TCRdb to the mid-2010s). About the full investigation: Template switching captured roughly one uniquely barcoded TCR beta cDNA molecule per two T cells in model experiments. The study measured age-related changes in TCR beta repertoire diversity using deep sequencing normalized with unique cDNA molecular identifiers. Donors were grouped into four age groups: young (average 16 years), middle-aged (39), aged (roughly 62) and long-lived (about 89). The study analyzed two additional independent replicas of 1 million unique cDNA reads from the same blood draw for two donors, one aged 18 to 29 and one aged 80 or older. Broad study findings and their caveats: A strong correlation was found between observed TCR beta diversity and the percentage of naive T cells measured by flow cytometry. Estimates of total diversity from one million sequenced T cells were regarded as lower bounds and underestimates. Since profiling was done on bulk unsorted PBMCs, naive and antigen-experienced compartments could not be conclusively compared. The long-lived group showed more naive CD4+ T cells, fewer expanded clones and increased TCR diversity than the aged group, suggesting age selection. Observed TCR beta diversity per million T cells fell roughly linearly with age, and a significant reduction was already apparent by age around 40. Because the CMV infection status of the donors was unknown, age-related changes in expanded clonotypes may potentially have been confounded.

Donors were approximately 42 systemically healthy Caucasian individuals from Russia aged roughly 6 to 100 years. About 9.8 milliliters of peripheral blood were drawn from each donor into EDTA-treated Vacutainer tubes. Ficoll-Paque density-gradient centrifugation was used to isolate PBMCs, with at least 6 million obtained per sample. Trizol reagent was used to extract total RNA from PBMCs, with at least 5.5 micrograms per sample. For every donor, flow cytometry on a PBMC aliquot measured the percentage of naive CD45RAhigh/CD27high T cells. Library creation used 5' RACE. The data were produced on an Illumina HiSeq 2500. The second PCR ran for about 6 to 12 cycles and used a J-beta primer mix along with a sample-barcoded 5' primer. A unique molecular identifier was introduced onto each TCR beta cDNA molecule by a template-switch 5' adaptor carrying 12 random nucleotides. Each sample yielded at least 2.5 million CDR3-containing paired-end reads. First-strand cDNA was synthesized from all RNA with the Mint cDNA synthesis kit, primed by a TRBC-specific oligonucleotide. All cDNA was treated with uracil-DNA glycosylase and then went through a first 18-cycle PCR with the universal primers M1SS and BC2_uni_R. The authors' pipeline ran thus. Normalization of each sample was performed by random selection of 1 million high-quality reads, each carrying a distinct molecular identifier. Reads with shared molecular identifiers were discarded instead of being binned into consensus sequences. MiTCR, run with a Q25 quality threshold and the strictest error-elimination algorithm, handled CDR3 identification, clonotype clustering and error correction. A nonparametric unseen species model with Euler transformation was used to estimate lower-bound total TCR beta diversity. The public reads were reanalyzed by TCRdb: fastp trimming at Q25, MiXCR alignment, in-frame beta chains only. Under each unique CDR3 protein, matching rows form one entry showing the most common genes and DNA. The V and J calls and clone size are TCRdb's, not the authors'. Across this sample there are about 780,000 distinct CDR3 sequences, with roughly 25% seen only once. The ten largest make up around 3% of the sample.

A further study also used this sample, focusing on T cells of mothers and their children. Reported in the second study: Donors were nine systemically healthy Caucasian individuals: three mothers and their six children. cDNA synthesis used all of the extracted RNA, with 1.5 ug of RNA in each 15 ul reaction. Sample barcodes and 2-4 random nucleotides were added via the M1S primer in the second PCR. Over 10 million TCR beta CDR3 reads came from each mother, compared with 2.5 million to 3.5 million reads from each child. In both related and unrelated pairs, thymic selection shapes the output of TCR recombination in a similar way, with inherited differences having only a minor effect. Normalized repertoire overlap in related mother-child pairs was always slightly higher than in unrelated mother-child pairs, but the difference was never significant. With a sensitivity of about 100 clones per million clonotypes, no persistent microchimeric T cell clones were detected. Deep NGS was used in the study to compare the TCR beta repertoires of mothers and children and to look for features that separate related mother-child pairs from unrelated individuals. Mothers averaged around 40 +/- 4 years of age and children averaged approximately 11 +/- 4 years. After adapter ligation with NEBNext reagents, the libraries were sequenced on Illumina HiSeq 2000 with 100+100 nt paired-end reads. Mother and child libraries were prepared a month apart and sequenced in separate runs to prevent cross-contamination. For each donor, somewhere between about 450,000 and 2,200,000 distinct TCR beta clonotypes were identified. Naive TCR beta clonotypes were estimated from low-frequency clonotypes matched to each donor's FACS-determined naive share, without sorting.

The TCR comes from a boy aged 5 to 17 in good health. The specimen was blood.

The CDR3 reads CASSPGEGYTF. The bases read TGTGCCAGCAGCCCGGGGGAAGGCTACACCTTC. The sequence joins TRBV7-9 to TRBJ1-2, with TRBD1 tentatively as D gene (5 bases match). The germline V gene (reference sequence) provides CDR1 SEHNR and CDR2 FQNEAQ. From the cysteine through the phenylalanine, the CDR3 covers 11 amino acids. Only the CDR3 portion is preserved as DNA: 33 bases, with reading frame beginning at the first base. Trimming costs V 5 bases and J 8 bases, and their ends lie 9 bases apart. The variable domain in full, with residues beyond the CDR3 obtained from the reference TRBV7-9 and TRBJ1-2 genes, is DTGVSQNPRHKITKRGQNVTFRCDPISEHNRLYWYRQTLGQGPEFLTYFQNEAQLEKSRLLSDRFSAERPKGSFSTLEIQRTEQGDSAMYLCASSPGEGYTFGSGTRLTVV.